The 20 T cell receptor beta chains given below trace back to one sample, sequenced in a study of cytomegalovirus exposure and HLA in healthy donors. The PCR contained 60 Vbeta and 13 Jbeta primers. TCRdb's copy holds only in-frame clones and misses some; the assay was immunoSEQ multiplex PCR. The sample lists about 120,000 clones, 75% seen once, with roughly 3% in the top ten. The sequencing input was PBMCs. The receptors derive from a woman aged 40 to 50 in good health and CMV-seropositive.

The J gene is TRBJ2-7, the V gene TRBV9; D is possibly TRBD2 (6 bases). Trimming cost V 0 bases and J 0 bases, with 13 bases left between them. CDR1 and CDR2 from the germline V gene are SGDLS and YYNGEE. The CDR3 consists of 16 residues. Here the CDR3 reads CASSVVGGSSSYEQYF. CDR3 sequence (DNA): TGTGCCAGCAGCGTAGTGGGGGGTTCGTCCTCCTACGAGCAGTACTTC. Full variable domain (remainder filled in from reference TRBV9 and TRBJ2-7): DSGVTQTPKHLITATGQRVTLRCSPRSGDLSVYWYQQSLDQGLQFLIQYYNGEERAKGNILERFSAQQFPDLHSELNLSSLELGDSALYFCASSVVGGSSSYEQYFGPGTRLTVT.

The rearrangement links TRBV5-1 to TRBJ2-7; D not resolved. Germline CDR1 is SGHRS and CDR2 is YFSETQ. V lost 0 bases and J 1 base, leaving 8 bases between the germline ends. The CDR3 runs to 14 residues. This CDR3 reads CASSLATFSYEQYF. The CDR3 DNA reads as TGCGCCAGCAGCTTGGCGACATTTTCCTACGAGCAGTACTTC.

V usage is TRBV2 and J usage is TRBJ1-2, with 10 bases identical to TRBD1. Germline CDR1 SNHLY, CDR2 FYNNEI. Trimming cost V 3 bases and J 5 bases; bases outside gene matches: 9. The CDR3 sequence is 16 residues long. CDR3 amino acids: CASSEGDRGRFYGYTF. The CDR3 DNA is TGTGCCAGCAGTGAGGGCGACAGGGGGCGTTTTTATGGCTACACCTTC.

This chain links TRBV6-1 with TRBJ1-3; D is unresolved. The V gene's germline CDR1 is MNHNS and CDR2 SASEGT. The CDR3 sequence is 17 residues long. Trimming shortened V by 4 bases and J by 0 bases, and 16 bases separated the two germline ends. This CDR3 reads CASSVGPPDHSGNTIYF. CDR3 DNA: TGTGCCAGCAGTGTGGGCCCGCCAGATCACTCTGGAAACACCATATATTTT.

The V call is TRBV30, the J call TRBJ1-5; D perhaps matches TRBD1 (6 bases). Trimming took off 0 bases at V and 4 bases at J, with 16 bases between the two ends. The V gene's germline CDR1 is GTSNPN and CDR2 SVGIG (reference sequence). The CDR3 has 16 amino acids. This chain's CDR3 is CAWSVGVDRSNQPQHF. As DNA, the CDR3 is TGTGCCTGGAGTGTTGGCGTAGACAGGAGTAATCAGCCCCAGCATTTT. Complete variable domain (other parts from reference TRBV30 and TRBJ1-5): SQTIHQWPATLVQPVGSPLSLECTVEGTSNPNLYWYRQAAGRGLQLLFYSVGIGQISSEVPQNLSASRPQDRQFILSSKKLLLSDSGFYLCAWSVGVDRSNQPQHFGDGTRLSIL.

The CDR3: CASKQAGGLYNEQFF. The CDR3 nucleotides read TGTGCCAGCAAACAAGCGGGAGGGTTATACAATGAGCAGTTCTTC. The chain links TRBV6-6 to TRBJ2-1; 10 nucleotides agree with TRBD2. CDR3 length: 15 amino acids. After removal of 7 bases from V and 4 bases from J, the junction contained 7 bases not matched to a gene. Germline CDR1 is MNHNY and CDR2 is SVGAGI (reference sequence).

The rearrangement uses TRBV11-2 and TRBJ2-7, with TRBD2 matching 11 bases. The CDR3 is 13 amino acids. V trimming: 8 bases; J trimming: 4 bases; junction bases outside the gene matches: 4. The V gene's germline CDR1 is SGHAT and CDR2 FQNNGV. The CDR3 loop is CASVAGGKYEQYF. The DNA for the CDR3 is TGTGCCAGCGTAGCGGGAGGGAAGTACGAGCAGTACTTC.

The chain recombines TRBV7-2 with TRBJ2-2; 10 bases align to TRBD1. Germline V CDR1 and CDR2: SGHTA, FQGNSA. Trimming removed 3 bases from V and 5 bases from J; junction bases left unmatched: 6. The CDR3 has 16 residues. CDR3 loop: CASSLDGTGVTGELFF. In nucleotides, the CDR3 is TGTGCCAGCAGCTTGGACGGGACAGGGGTGACCGGGGAGCTGTTTTTT.

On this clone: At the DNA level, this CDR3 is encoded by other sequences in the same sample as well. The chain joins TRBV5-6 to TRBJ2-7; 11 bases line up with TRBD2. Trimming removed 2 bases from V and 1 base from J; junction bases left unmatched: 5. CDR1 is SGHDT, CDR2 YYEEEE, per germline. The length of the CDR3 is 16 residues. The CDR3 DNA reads TGTGCCAGCAGCTTTCGTACTAGCGGGAGATCCTACGAGCAGTACTTC. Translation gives CASSFRTSGRSYEQYF.

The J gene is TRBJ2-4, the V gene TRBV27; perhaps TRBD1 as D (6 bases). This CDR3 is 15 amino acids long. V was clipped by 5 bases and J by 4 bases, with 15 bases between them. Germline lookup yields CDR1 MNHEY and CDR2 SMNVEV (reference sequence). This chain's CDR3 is CASSLARGVKNIQYF. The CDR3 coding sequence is TGTGCCAGCAGTCTGGCCAGGGGCGTGAAAAACATTCAGTACTTC.

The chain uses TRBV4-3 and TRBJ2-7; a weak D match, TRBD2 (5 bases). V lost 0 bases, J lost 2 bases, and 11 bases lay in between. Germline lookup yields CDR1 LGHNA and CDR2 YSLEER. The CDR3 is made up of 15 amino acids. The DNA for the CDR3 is TGCGCCAGCAGCCAAGATCAACCGGGAACCTACGAGCAGTACTTC. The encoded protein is CASSQDQPGTYEQYF.

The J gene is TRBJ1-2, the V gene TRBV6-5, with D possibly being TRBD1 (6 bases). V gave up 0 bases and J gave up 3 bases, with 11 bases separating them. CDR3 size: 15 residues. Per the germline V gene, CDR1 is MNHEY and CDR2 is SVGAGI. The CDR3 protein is CASSYSRGFHYGYTF. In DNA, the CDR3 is TGTGCCAGCAGTTACTCGAGGGGGTTTCACTATGGCTACACCTTC.

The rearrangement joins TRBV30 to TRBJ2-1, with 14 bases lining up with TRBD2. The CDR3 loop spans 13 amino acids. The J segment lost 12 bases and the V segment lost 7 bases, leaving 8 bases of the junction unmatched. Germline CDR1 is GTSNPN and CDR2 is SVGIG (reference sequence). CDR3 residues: CAYSGTSGSLQFF. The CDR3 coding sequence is TGTGCCTATTCCGGGACTAGCGGGAGTTTGCAGTTCTTC.

CDR3 sequence (DNA): TGTGCCAGCAGTGAAGGGGACAGGGCATACACCGGGGAGCTGTTTTTT. Translated, it gives CASSEGDRAYTGELFF. This sequence joins TRBV25-1 and TRBJ2-2; TRBD1 matches 9 bases. J gave up 3 bases and V 2 bases, and 4 bases lay outside the gene matches. CDR1 MGHDK and CDR2 SYGVNS come from the germline V gene. The CDR3 contains 16 residues.

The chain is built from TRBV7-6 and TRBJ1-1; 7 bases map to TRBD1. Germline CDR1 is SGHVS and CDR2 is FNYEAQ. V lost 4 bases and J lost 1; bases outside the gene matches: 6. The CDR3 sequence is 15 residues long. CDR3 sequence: CASSSKGAENTEAFF. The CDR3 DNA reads TGTGCCAGCAGCTCAAAGGGGGCTGAGAACACTGAAGCTTTCTTT.

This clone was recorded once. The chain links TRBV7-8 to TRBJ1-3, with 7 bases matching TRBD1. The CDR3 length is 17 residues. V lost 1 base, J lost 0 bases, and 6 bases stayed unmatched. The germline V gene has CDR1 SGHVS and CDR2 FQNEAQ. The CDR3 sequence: CASSLEVAGGSGNTIYF. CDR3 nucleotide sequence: TGTGCCAGCAGCTTAGAAGTTGCAGGGGGCTCTGGAAACACCATATATTTT.

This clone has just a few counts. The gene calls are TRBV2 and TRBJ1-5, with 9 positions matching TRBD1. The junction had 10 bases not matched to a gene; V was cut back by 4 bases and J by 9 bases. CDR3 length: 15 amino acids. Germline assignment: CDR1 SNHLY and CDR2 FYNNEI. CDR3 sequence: CASSGVGQGQGPQHF. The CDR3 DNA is TGTGCCAGCAGTGGTGTGGGACAGGGCCAGGGGCCCCAGCATTTT.

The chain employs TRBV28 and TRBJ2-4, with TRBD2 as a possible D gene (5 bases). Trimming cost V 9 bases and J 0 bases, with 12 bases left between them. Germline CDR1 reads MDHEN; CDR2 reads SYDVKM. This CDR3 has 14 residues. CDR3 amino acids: CASSSGVAKNIQYF. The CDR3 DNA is TGTGCCAGTAGCTCCGGGGTAGCCAAAAACATTCAGTACTTC.

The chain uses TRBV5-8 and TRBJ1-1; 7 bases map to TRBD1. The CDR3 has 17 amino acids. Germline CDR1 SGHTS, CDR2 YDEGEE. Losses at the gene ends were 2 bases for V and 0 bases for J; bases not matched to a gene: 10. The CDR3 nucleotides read TGTGCCAGCAGCTTTGTTATGACAGGGCCCCTGAACACTGAAGCTTTCTTT. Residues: CASSFVMTGPLNTEAFF.

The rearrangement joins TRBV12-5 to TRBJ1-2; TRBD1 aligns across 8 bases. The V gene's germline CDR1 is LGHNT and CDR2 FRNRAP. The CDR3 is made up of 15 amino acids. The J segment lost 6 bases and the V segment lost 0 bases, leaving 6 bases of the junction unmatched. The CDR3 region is CASGLVPGQGDGYTF. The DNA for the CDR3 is TGTGCTAGTGGTTTGGTCCCCGGACAGGGAGATGGCTACACCTTC.